This TCR beta chain was sequenced for a study of T-cell memory formation after mild COVID-19. Broader study findings: Clones that contracted from day 15 to 85 had balanced CD4/CD8; later expanders were CD4+ biased.

A word on this clonotype: The antigen is unknown.

This CDR3 contains 16 residues. V lost 4 bases and J lost 9; bases outside the gene matches: 13. Germline values: CDR1 SGHRS, CDR2 YFSETQ. One entry per CDR3 protein, called by TCRdb with MiXCR from the 5' RACE reads. The sample includes roughly 120,000 distinct CDR3 sequences, roughly 15% of them seen just once. Sequencing was done on a sample of PBMCs or a T cell subset sorted from them (not recorded which). The chain has TRBV5-1 and TRBJ1-4; 9 nucleotides line up with TRBD1. This receptor was taken from an adult woman who had mild COVID-19 (a few samples of this study predate the infection). Cell type and time point are not known. DNA for the CDR3: TGCGCCAGCAGCCCCGCGCAAGGGACAGGGCAAAAAAAACTGTTTTTT. This sequence encodes CASSPAQGTGQKKLFF.